This T cell receptor beta chain emerged from a study of Graves' ophthalmopathy and Graves' hyperthyroidism. Looking at the study overall: Upon initial diagnosis and before any treatment, peripheral blood was collected.

Notes on the study in general: Blood repertoires reportedly contained most expanded thyroid clonotypes above 0.001 frequency.

This clonotype was recorded at least ten times. The antigen remains undetermined. RNA transcripts yielded amplified TCR beta CDR3 regions. Second-round multiplex PCR came after first-round RT-PCR with HTBI primers. A single record per CDR3 protein comes from TCRdb applying MiXCR to the multiplex PCR reads. The table lists approximately 500,000 distinct CDR3 sequences, approximately 14% of them singletons. Patients were left out if they had other autoimmune diseases, uncontrolled infections, pregnancy or lactation. The PBMCs were taken from about 10 ml of fresh peripheral blood. The CDR3 extends over 15 amino acids. Trimming left V 2 bases short and J 1 base short, with 11 bases between. Germline CDR1 is KGHDR and CDR2 is SFDVKD.

V is TRBV24-1 and J is TRBJ2-7; weak D call: TRBD2 (6 bases). The receptor was isolated from a woman in her 30s with Graves' ophthalmopathy. Material for sequencing was blood. In DNA, the CDR3 is TGTGCCACCAGTGATTCCGGGACTGCTTCCTACGAGCAGTACTTC. The encoded protein is CATSDSGTASYEQYF.